The subject of this entry is one T cell receptor (beta chain). Its antigen target is currently unknown. The input lacks base qualities; no much larger clone sits a single base away. This sample is part of a study of blood T cell repertoires in COVID-19 (dated by TCRdb to 2018 to 2021). Regarding the complete study: The collaborator samples originated in the United States, Italy and Spain and spanned the acute and convalescent phases of COVID-19. A freely available public database, intended as a resource for researchers studying the immune response to SARS-CoV-2, is where the repertoires were released. The samples were drawn from the first 160 participants of the ongoing ImmuneRACE study and from 950 to 1,500 subjects provided by 6 global collaborators. Where HLA class I and class II types were available, the types were taken from metadata supplied by the sample provider, not from assay-based typing. A de-identified subject ID, COVID-19 status, age in years and sex were almost always included in the sample metadata. Subjects who had been exposed to COVID-19, were actively infected with it, or had recovered from it provided the deeply sampled blood TCRbeta repertoires that made up the dataset. The prospective study material was composed of cDNA or gDNA derived from T cells, B-cell-depleted T cells, or PBMCs. Here is what the overall study found, with its caveats: The quantity of clinical and demographic metadata differed by source and by participant and was supplied without curation.

TCRbeta CDR3 regions were amplified from genomic DNA by means of the immunoSEQ Assay, a bias-controlled multiplex PCR. Under the source paper's analysis protocol: Within the assay, amplification of reference gene primers was used to estimate how many nucleated cells each sample contained. To quantify the absolute abundance of each unique TCRbeta CDR3 rearrangement, sequence reads were collapsed and filtered. Productive Simpson clonality was computed per sample as the square root of Simpson's diversity index over productive rearrangements. TCRdb took this table from immuneACCESS and kept in-frame rearrangements with V and J called. Such tables lack part of the clones; where checked against another copy, unresolved V genes explain under half of the gap, and the rest is unexplained. The V and J calls and the clone size are those of that table, but D and trimming were determined from the DNA. A total of 100,000 or so clones appear in this sample, about 85% of them only once. The ten largest clones represent under 2.5% of the sample.

Each collaborating institution followed its own protocols to collect whole blood in K2EDTA tubes. For TCRbeta analysis, collaborators shipped samples as frozen whole blood, isolated PBMCs, or DNA extracted from either of those sample types. Via the germline V gene (reference sequence), CDR1 is SGHNT and CDR2 YYREEE. From the cysteine through the phenylalanine, the CDR3 covers 14 amino acids. Of all the DNA, just the CDR3 is kept, 42 bases in frame from base 1. V loses 4 bases at its end and J loses 3 bases; junction bases beyond the gene matches: 3. The rearranged chain carries TRBV5-4 and TRBJ1-1, and 10 bases in between align with TRBD1. Sequenced: peripheral blood. The clonotype was recovered from a man aged 50 to 59 with active COVID-19. The CDR3: CASSLGTGDTEAFF. Here is the DNA: TGTGCCAGCAGCCTGGGGACAGGGGACACTGAAGCTTTCTTT. The reference TRBV5-4 and TRBJ1-1 proteins fill in what lies around the CDR3, so the full variable domain reads ETGVTQSPTHLIKTRGQQVTLRCSSQSGHNTVSWYQQALGQGPQFIFQYYREEENGRGNFPPRFSGLQFPNYSSELNVNALELDDSALYLCASSLGTGDTEAFFGQGTRLTVV.